Each of the 32 T cell receptor beta chains below was sequenced from the same sample in a study of breast tumors, draining lymph nodes, adjacent tissues listed by TCRdb under 2016. Library creation used multiplex PCR. Sequencing was performed on an Illumina HiSeq 2000. The public reads were quality trimmed at Q25 with fastp and then assembled into clones with MiXCR by TCRdb, keeping productive beta chains. Each entry is one CDR3 protein sequence, shown with its most common DNA and genes. This sample lists tens of thousands of distinct CDR3 sequences; approximately 31% were detected once. 8.1% of the sample comes from the top ten. Lymph node samples came from the axillary draining lymph nodes of breast cancer patients. Specimen: axillary lymph node tissue. These receptors all come from a female donor with breast cancer. Some clones in this sample may be carry-over from other donors' samples.

This clonotype was counted many times. This sequence joins TRBV11-3 and TRBJ2-1, with 7 bases identical to TRBD2. The CDR3 has 16 amino acids. With 3 bases clipped from V and 4 bases from J, the junction kept 9 bases outside the gene matches. Germline V gene sequence: CDR1 SGHNT, CDR2 YENEEA. Here the CDR3 reads CASSLAGDPRYNEQFF. CDR3 bases: TGTGCCAGCAGCTTGGCGGGAGACCCCAGGTACAATGAGCAGTTCTTC.

The rearrangement joins TRBV4-1 to TRBJ1-2; 9 positions match TRBD1. The CDR3 length is 15 residues. Trimming took 3 bases from V and 2 from J; bases not matched to a gene: 4. Germline V gene data show CDR1 as MGHRA and CDR2 as YSYEKL. The CDR3 DNA reads as TGCGCCAGCAGCCAGAGGGGACAGGGCAACTATGGCTACACCTTC. Residues: CASSQRGQGNYGYTF.

This clonotype was seen ten or more times. The chain couples TRBV4-3 to TRBJ2-5, with a possible D match to TRBD1 (5 bases). The V end lost 0 bases, the J end lost 5 bases, and 10 bases lay between the germline ends. Per the germline V gene, CDR1 is LGHNA and CDR2 is YSLEER. The CDR3 spans 14 residues. For the CDR3, the DNA is TGCGCCAGCAGCCAAGAGGCAGGGTGGGAGACCCAGTACTTC. This sequence encodes CASSQEAGWETQYF.

About this clonotype: The junction does not match germline at one end; this may be a read error. The rearrangement links TRBV5-6 to TRBJ2-7, with 9 nucleotides matching TRBD2. Germline CDR1 is SGHDT and CDR2 is YYEEEE. This CDR3 region has 16 residues. The CDR3 nucleotides read TGTGTCAGCAGCCTTAGGAAAGGACTAGCGCCCTACGAGCAGTACTTC. Protein product: CVSSLRKGLAPYEQYF. Based on the CDR3 plus reference TRBV5-6 and TRBJ2-7, the full variable domain is DAGVTQSPTHLIKTRGQQVTLRCSPKSGHDTVSWYQQALGQGPQFIFQYYEEEERQRGNFPDRFSGHQFPNYSSELNVNALLLGDSALYLCVSSLRKGLAPYEQYFGPGTRLTVT.

This clonotype was detected once. V usage is TRBV29-1 and J usage is TRBJ2-1; TRBD2 agrees at 9 bases. Looked up from germline, CDR1 is SQVTM and CDR2 is ANQGSEA. Trimming cost V 4 bases and J 5 bases; bases outside gene matches: 3. The CDR3 is 13 residues long. The CDR3 region has the DNA TGCAGCGTTGGGACTAGCGCACACAATGAGCAGTTCTTC. It encodes CSVGTSAHNEQFF.

A word on this clonotype: A much bigger clone sits one base away, suggesting this may be a read error. Since no conserved phenylalanine or tryptophan closes the CDR3, a read error is the likely cause. The genes are TRBV9 and TRBJ2-7; 7 bases are a match to TRBD1. The germline V gene has CDR1 SGDLS and CDR2 YYNGEE. V shed 7 bases, J shed 0 bases, and the junction held 4 bases outside the gene matches. CDR3 length: 13 amino acids. For the CDR3, the DNA is TGTGCCAGCGGTCAGGGGGACTCCTACGAGCAGTACTCC. Translated, it gives CASGQGDSYEQYS.

In its sample, this clonotype was seen many times. The chain uses TRBV5-6 and TRBJ1-4, with D unresolved. The germline V gene encodes CDR1 SGHDT and CDR2 YYEEEE. The V end was cut by 3 bases, the J end by 8 bases, with 14 bases between. The CDR3 sequence is 14 residues long. The DNA for the CDR3 is TGTGCCAGCAGCTCTCAAGCAGGAGACGAAAAACTGTTTTTT. Protein: CASSSQAGDEKLFF.

This clonotype was counted at least ten times. The chain has TRBV2 and TRBJ2-1, with D unresolved. Between the trimmed V and J ends, which lost 4 bases and 5 bases, there was a span of 9 bases. The length of the CDR3 is 13 residues. Germline values: CDR1 SNHLY, CDR2 FYNNEI. As DNA, the CDR3 is TGTGCCAGCAGTGTGGCCTTAAACAATGAGCAGTTCTTC. This gives the protein CASSVALNNEQFF.

This clonotype was seen ten or more times. The rearrangement joins TRBV20-1 to TRBJ1-2; D ambiguous. The V gene's germline CDR1 is DFQATT and CDR2 SNEGSKA (reference sequence). The CDR3 totals 13 residues. CDR3 DNA: TGCGGAGTTGGACGGAATTCGCGGGATGGCTACACCTTC. Protein sequence: CGVGRNSRDGYTF.

Many counts were recorded for this clonotype. V and J are TRBV27 and TRBJ2-7, with D uncertain. Germline assignment: CDR1 MNHEY and CDR2 SMNVEV (reference sequence). There are 13 residues in the CDR3. The V end lost 3 bases, the J end lost 2 bases, and 8 bases lay between the germline ends. This chain's CDR3 is CASSFAGAYEQYF. CDR3 sequence (DNA): TGTGCCAGCAGTTTCGCCGGTGCCTACGAGCAGTACTTC.

The V gene is TRBV9, the J gene TRBJ1-1; maybe TRBD1 (6 bases). This CDR3 has 14 residues. Per the germline V gene, CDR1 is SGDLS and CDR2 is YYNGEE. Trimming removed 4 bases from V and 4 bases from J, with 14 bases in between. CDR3 loop: CASSTGAGPTEAFF. The CDR3 region has the DNA TGTGCCAGCAGCACGGGGGCGGGGCCCACTGAAGCTTTCTTT.

As regards this clonotype: The conserved phenylalanine or tryptophan normally closing the CDR3 is absent here, so this likely arose from a read error. The chain is built from TRBV5-5 and TRBJ2-7; D is undetermined. Germline-derived CDR1 and CDR2 are SGHKS and YYEKEE (reference sequence). V was cut by 1 base and J by 6 bases, with 17 bases left in between. The CDR3 is made up of 15 amino acids. The CDR3 here is CASSLSTGDGFEQYL. The CDR3 DNA is TGTGCCAGCAGCTTGAGCACCGGTGATGGGTTCGAGCAGTACCTC.

This clonotype was seen at least ten times. V gene TRBV5-8 combines with J gene TRBJ2-3, with D perhaps matching TRBD1 (6 bases). V was clipped by 4 bases and J by 5 bases, with 11 bases between them. CDR1 and CDR2 from the germline V gene are SGHTS and YDEGEE. The CDR3 consists of 13 residues. The CDR3 loop is CASSGTGLDTQYF. The CDR3 nucleotides read TGTGCCAGCAGCGGAACAGGGTTAGATACGCAGTATTTT.

This clonotype was counted many times. This may come from a read error, since a much larger clone is one base off. The rearrangement joins TRBV20-1 to TRBJ2-7, with 8 bases identical to TRBD2. The CDR3 spans 14 residues. Germline V gene data show CDR1 as DFQATT and CDR2 as SNEGSKA (reference sequence). CDR3 in DNA: TGCAGTGCTTATAGCGGGAAGAGCTCCTCCGAGCAGTACTTC. It translates to CSAYSGKSSSEQYF.

This clonotype was observed at least ten times. The chain joins TRBV7-3 to TRBJ2-1; D not certain. This CDR3 comprises 13 residues. CDR1 is SGHTA, CDR2 FQGTGA, per germline. Trimming shortened V by 5 bases and J by 8 bases, and 13 bases separated the two germline ends. Written as DNA, the CDR3 is TGTGCCAGCAGCCCGCCCGGCTCGGATGAGCAGTTCTTC. It encodes CASSPPGSDEQFF.

Notes on this clonotype: This clone may be a read error of a much larger clone one base away. The chain links TRBV6-5 to TRBJ2-5; D is ambiguous. This CDR3 is built from 13 residues. Germline assignment: CDR1 MNHEY and CDR2 SVGAGI. Between the trimmed V and J ends, which lost 5 bases and 5 bases, there was a span of 12 bases. CDR3 nucleotides: TGTGCCAGCAGTCACCAGATTGGCGAGACCCAGTACTTC. Encoded protein: CASSHQIGETQYF.

This clonotype was found many times. The chain joins TRBV30 to TRBJ2-1; possible D gene TRBD2, 7 bases. The length of the CDR3 is 16 residues. Trimming left V 4 bases short and J 6 bases short, with 22 bases between. CDR1 is GTSNPN and CDR2 is SVGIG in the germline V gene (reference sequence). CDR3 nucleotides: TGTGCCTGGAAGTTTGTGGGGGGGCGTAAAGTCAATGAGCAGTTCTTC. It codes for CAWKFVGGRKVNEQFF. Looking up the rest from reference TRBV30 and TRBJ2-1 gives the full variable domain: SQTIHQWPATLVQPVGSPLSLECTVEGTSNPNLYWYRQAAGRGLQLLFYSVGIGQISSEVPQNLSASRPQDRQFILSSKKLLLSDSGFYLCAWKFVGGRKVNEQFFGPGTRLTVL.

This clonotype was detected many times. This chain links TRBV12-3 or TRBV12-4 with TRBJ2-2; D gene ambiguous. This CDR3 region has 12 residues. Trimming stripped 2 bases from V and 8 bases from J, with 6 bases between. CDR3 sequence reads: CASSLWGGELFF. DNA for the CDR3: TGTGCCAGCAGTTTATGGGGAGGGGAGCTGTTTTTT.

Details on this clonotype: A read error may explain this, as a much larger clone is one base away. This chain connects TRBV20-1 to TRBJ2-1; no definite D call. This CDR3 has 14 amino acids. Germline assignment: CDR1 DFQATT and CDR2 SNEGSKA (reference sequence). The CDR3 bases are TGCAGTGCCCTCCCTTTGAGCTCCTACACTGAGCAGTTCTTC. This sequence encodes CSALPLSSYTEQFF.

V and J are TRBV7-2 and TRBJ2-5; TRBD2 aligns across 8 bases. J lost 1 base, V lost 2 bases, and 3 bases had no gene match. Germline loops: CDR1 SGHTA, CDR2 FQGNSA. This CDR3 spans 15 amino acids. The CDR3 region has the DNA TGTGCCAGCAGCTTACAAGCGGGGGCCCAAGAGACCCAGTACTTC. Its translation is CASSLQAGAQETQYF.

This clonotype occurred many times. V usage is TRBV27 and J usage is TRBJ1-5; D is possibly TRBD1 (6 bases). Per germline, CDR1 MNHEY and CDR2 SMNVEV (reference sequence). CDR3 size: 13 residues. V gave up 8 bases and J gave up 4 bases, with 12 bases separating them. This CDR3 reads CASAGQNNQPQHF. CDR3 nucleotide sequence: TGTGCCAGCGCAGGACAGAATAATCAGCCCCAGCATTTT.

In this sample, this clonotype turned up many times. This rearrangement joins TRBV4-3 to TRBJ1-4, with unresolved D. CDR3 length equals 12 residues. Germline V gene lookup returns CDR1 LGHNA and CDR2 YSLEER. V dropped 0 bases and J dropped 15 bases, with 11 bases sitting between them. CDR3 bases: TGCGCCAGCAGCCAAGACGGAGGTGAGGTGTTTTTT. Translated: CASSQDGGEVFF.

This clonotype was detected once. The genes are TRBV4-3 and TRBJ1-5; no clear D. Deletions cut 3 bases from V and 3 bases from J, with 15 bases between. This CDR3 region has 16 residues. Germline loops: CDR1 LGHNA, CDR2 YSLEER. CDR3 coding DNA: TGCGCCAGCAGCCATTTAGCGGGAGGGAACAATCAGCCCCAGCATTTT. Residues: CASSHLAGGNNQPQHF.

This clonotype was recorded at least ten times. The V and J genes are TRBV28 and TRBJ2-5; possibly TRBD2 for D (5 bases). This CDR3 has 14 residues. V was cut by 5 bases and J by 5 bases, with 15 bases left in between. Germline V lookup: CDR1 MDHEN, CDR2 SYDVKM. This CDR3 is CASSLLTRRETQYF. CDR3 coding DNA: TGTGCCAGCAGTCTTCTAACTAGACGGGAGACCCAGTACTTC.

This clonotype was observed at least ten times. CDR3 loop: CASKTGTNNNEQFF. As DNA, the CDR3 is TGCGCCAGCAAGACCGGGACTAATAACAATGAGCAGTTCTTC. The J gene is TRBJ2-1, the V gene TRBV5-1; 7 bases align to TRBD2. The CDR3 is 14 residues long. Trimming removed 6 bases from V and 5 bases from J; junction bases left unmatched: 8. Germline values: CDR1 SGHRS, CDR2 YFSETQ.

This clonotype is categorized as medium-sized. This chain connects TRBV15 to TRBJ1-5, with D possibly being TRBD1 (5 bases). Per the germline V gene, CDR1 is LNHNV and CDR2 is YYDKDF (reference sequence). Trimming pared 0 bases from V and 4 bases from J, leaving 7 bases between. This CDR3 has 14 residues. The CDR3 sequence: CATSREQVNQPQHF. CDR3 bases: TGTGCCACCAGCAGAGAACAGGTAAATCAGCCCCAGCATTTT.

The sample holds many counts of this clonotype. The gene calls are TRBV20-1 and TRBJ2-5; D gene unclear. CDR1 and CDR2 (germline): DFQATT, SNEGSKA (reference sequence). This CDR3 is built from 16 residues. The V end was cut by 6 bases, the J end by 0 bases, with 20 bases between. CDR3 DNA: TGCAGTGCATCCTCGCCCAGCTACCTGTACCAAGAGACCCAGTACTTC. Its protein is CSASSPSYLYQETQYF.

This clonotype was picked up one time. A much larger clone lies a single base off, so this may be a read error. The chain joins TRBV10-3 to TRBJ1-1; TRBD1 matches 9 bases. The CDR3 length is 14 residues. Germline CDR1 and CDR2: ENHRY and SYGVKD. As DNA, the CDR3 is TGTGCCATCACCGGGACAGGGATGAACACTGAAGCTTCCTTT. It encodes CAITGTGMNTEASF.

Details on this clonotype: Mismatch with germline at one junction end may stem from a read error. V usage is TRBV2 and J usage is TRBJ2-7; D is possibly TRBD2 (6 bases). The CDR3 loop spans 15 amino acids. Germline V gene sequence: CDR1 SNHLY, CDR2 FYNNEI. The CDR3 DNA reads TGCGCCAGCAGTACCCCGGACGGGGGCTCCTACGAGCAGTACTTC. Its protein is CASSTPDGGSYEQYF.

This clonotype was counted many times. V usage is TRBV3-1 and J usage is TRBJ2-1; 8 bases agree with TRBD2. The CDR3 consists of 15 residues. V trimming: 4 bases; J trimming: 4 bases; junction bases outside the gene matches: 6. Looked up from germline, CDR1 is LGHDT and CDR2 is YNNKEL (reference sequence). The CDR3 region is CASSRTGLGYNEQFF. CDR3 in DNA: TGTGCCAGCAGCCGAACGGGACTAGGGTACAATGAGCAGTTCTTC.

This clonotype was picked up many times. V and J are TRBV18 and TRBJ1-6; D is possibly TRBD1 (5 bases). V was cut by 8 bases and J by 7 bases, with 15 bases left in between. Germline-derived CDR1 and CDR2 are KGHSH and LQKENI. The CDR3 spans 14 residues. The CDR3 protein is CASLAGTGNSPLHF. Written as DNA, the CDR3 is TGTGCCAGCCTAGCAGGGACTGGCAATTCACCCCTCCACTTT.

In regard to this clonotype: An end of the junction differs from the germline gene, which may be a read error. The chain links TRBV5-1 to TRBJ1-2; tentative D call: TRBD1 (5 bases). The CDR3 extends over 13 amino acids. The V gene's germline CDR1 is SGHRS and CDR2 YFSETQ. Here the CDR3 DNA reads TGCGCCAGTAGCTTGGACAAGGCCTATGGCTACACCTTC. Its protein product is CASSLDKAYGYTF.